Ten or more counts support the clone carrying this T cell receptor beta chain. As yet, its antigen is unknown. The CDR3 has 15 amino acids. V lost 3 bases and J 6 bases, leaving 12 bases between the germline ends. The germline V gene has CDR1 SGHDN and CDR2 FVKESK. The authors reverse transcribed all of the isolated RNA, so sequencing captured expressed TCRB transcripts. The data were produced by immunoSEQ multiplex PCR, yet TCRdb's version contains in-frame clones alone and is incomplete. Of 300,000 to 450,000 clones listed, roughly 12% are singletons. This specimen comes from a study of beta chain features in type 1 diabetes. Notes on the study in general: Cells expressing TCR highly could be over-represented by cDNA sequencing.

The gene calls are TRBV14 and TRBJ1-6; D is uncertain. Sequenced sample: naive CD4+ T cells from blood. The clonotype originates from a man younger than 35 in good health. Here the CDR3 DNA reads TGTGCCAGCAGCCATCGAGTCGTCGGTAATTCACCCCTCCACTTT. Encoded protein: CASSHRVVGNSPLHF.